The rows below give T cell receptor beta chains drawn from one sample of a study of radiotherapy plus CTLA-4 blockade in lung cancer. This table comes from immunoSEQ multiplex PCR, and its TCRdb copy is limited to in-frame clones, with some not included. The sample holds about 97,000 clones, about four fifths seen once. The starting material was peripheral blood, obtained from a patient treated with radiotherapy plus ipilimumab. Receptors were obtained from a human donor with non-small cell lung cancer who had a partial response to radiotherapy plus ipilimumab. Some clones in this sample may be carry-over from other donors' samples. Each CDR3 is given with its conserved first and last residue. The D gene is left open where the match is weak. Clone size is stated in some rows and not others, as once, few, many or a class when expanded.

V	J	size	D	DNA	CDR3
TRBV2	TRBJ2-7	-	TRBD1	TGTGCCAGCAGTTCAGCCTACAGGGGCAACGAGCAGTACTTC	CASSSAYRGNEQYF
TRBV7-8	TRBJ1-4	-	TRBD1	TGTGCCAGCAGCTTAGGAGTACAACAGGGGGTTGAAAAACTGTTTTTT	CASSLGVQQGVEKLFF
TRBV7-2	TRBJ2-3	-	-	TGTGCCAGCAGCTTTCCTAGCCGCACAGATACGCAGTATTTT	CASSFPSRTDTQYF
TRBV29-1	TRBJ1-3	once	-	TGCAGCGCCCGTTCACAGGGAATTGGAAACACCATATATTTT	CSARSQGIGNTIYF
TRBV10-1	TRBJ2-4	-	-	TGCGCCAGCAGTGATGGCGGAACCAAAAACATTCAGTACTTC	CASSDGGTKNIQYF
TRBV5-4	TRBJ2-7	many	TRBD2	TGTGCCAGCAGCTTGGGGCTAGCGGGCCCCTACGAGCAGTACTTC	CASSLGLAGPYEQYF
TRBV12-5	TRBJ2-5	-	-	TGTGCTAGTGGTTTGACACAAGAGACCCAGTACTTC	CASGLTQETQYF
TRBV2	TRBJ1-3	-	-	TGTGCCAGCAGGGGCGCCAGGGTAGCTGGAAACACCATATATTTT	CASRGARVAGNTIYF
TRBV10-3	TRBJ1-1	-	-	TGTGCCATCAGTGAGGACCCCGGGAGCACTGAAGCTTTCTTT	CAISEDPGSTEAFF
TRBV7-9	TRBJ1-1	-	TRBD1	TGTGCCAGCAGCTCAACATTTTCGGGACAGGGAGGTATGGACACTGAAGCTTTCTTT	CASSSTFSGQGGMDTEAFF
TRBV9	TRBJ2-7	-	-	TGTGCCAGCAGCGCCCGTCCGGGAGAGCAGTACTTC	CASSARPGEQYF
TRBV19	TRBJ1-1	medium-sized	-	TGTGCCAGTAGGGACAGCTTCCTTGAAGCTTTCTTT	CASRDSFLEAFF
TRBV28	TRBJ2-2	-	TRBD2	TGTGCCAGCAGTCATACTAGCGGGAGACCCGGGGAGCTGTTTTTT	CASSHTSGRPGELFF
TRBV11-2	TRBJ2-7	-	TRBD2	TGTGCCAGCAGCTCTCGACAGCGGGAGGGCTACGAGCAGTACTTC	CASSSRQREGYEQYF
TRBV27	TRBJ1-1	-	-	TGTGCCAGCAGTTTAGCGCCCTTGTCTGAAGCTTTCTTT	CASSLAPLSEAFF
TRBV5-5	TRBJ2-5	-	TRBD1	TGTGCCAGCAGCCGAGGACAGGGGAATCCAGAGACCCAGTACTTC	CASSRGQGNPETQYF
TRBV27	TRBJ2-1	-	TRBD2	TGTGCCAGCAGTCTAGCGGGCGGCTCCTACAATGAGCAGTTCTTC	CASSLAGGSYNEQFF
TRBV18	TRBJ2-1	few	-	TGTGCCAGCTCACCGGCAGGGTACAATGAGCAGTTCTTC	CASSPAGYNEQFF